This passage covers 5 T cell receptor beta chains from one sample sequenced in a study of identical twins. TCRdb called the 5' RACE reads again in MiXCR, with one record for every CDR3 protein. Of 400,000 to 500,000 distinct CDR3 sequences listed, more than 13% were seen once; the top ten hold approximately 1%. The same specimen was also included in a second study, on yellow fever vaccine responses in identical twins.

Sequencing was carried out using CD4+ T cells sorted from blood. The receptors come from a woman younger than 35 in good health.

In its sample, this clonotype was seen a few times. The chain combines TRBV10-3 with TRBJ1-1; D unclear. The germline CDR1 and CDR2 sequences are ENHRY and SYGVKD. V was shortened by 0 bases and J by 1 base, with 6 bases between the two germline ends. The CDR3 runs to 14 residues. CDR3 DNA sequence: TGTGCCATCAGTGAGTCGACGGGGAACACTGAAGCTTTCTTT. As protein: CAISESTGNTEAFF.

V gene TRBV4-1 combines with J gene TRBJ2-5, with a tentative D call TRBD1 (6 bases). CDR1 and CDR2 (germline): MGHRA, YSYEKL. This CDR3 contains 16 residues. Trimming took 3 bases from V and 5 from J, leaving 19 bases between them. The DNA for the CDR3 is TGCGCCAGCAGCCAGGGGGCTAGTGGGTGGGTGGAGACCCAGTACTTC. This encodes CASSQGASGWVETQYF.

This sequence joins TRBV18 and TRBJ2-1, with 8 bases aligning to TRBD2. CDR1 KGHSH and CDR2 LQKENI come from the germline V gene. CDR3 length: 16 amino acids. With 0 bases clipped from V and 8 bases from J, the junction kept 9 bases outside the gene matches. The CDR3 region has the DNA TGTGCCAGCTCACCACCGTTAAGCGGGGGCCGTCATGAGCAGTTCTTC. Amino acid sequence: CASSPPLSGGRHEQFF.

The chain carries TRBV28 and TRBJ1-1, with a weak D call TRBD1 (6 bases). Germline assignment: CDR1 MDHEN and CDR2 SYDVKM. The CDR3 contains 11 residues. Trimming removed 5 bases from V and 8 bases from J, with 9 bases in between. Written as DNA, the CDR3 is TGTGCCAGCAGTACCAGGGGAGAAGCTTTCTTT. Translated, it gives CASSTRGEAFF.

This chain connects TRBV3-1 to TRBJ2-7; D might be TRBD2 (6 bases). The CDR3 runs to 17 residues. The V and J ends lost 0 bases and 5 bases respectively, with 20 bases between them. Germline V gene data show CDR1 as LGHDT and CDR2 as YNNKEL (reference sequence). For the CDR3, the DNA is TGTGCCAGCAGCCAAGATAGATTCGTGGAGGGGTTGGACGAGCAGTACTTC. Encoded protein: CASSQDRFVEGLDEQYF.